This paragraph covers one T cell receptor beta chain sequence. Its antigen remains unknown. The CDR3 contains 16 residues. V was clipped by 4 bases and J by 2 bases; unmatched bases: 9. CDR1 ENHRY and CDR2 SYGVKD come from the germline V gene. This record belongs to a study of shared clonotypes between healthy human individuals. Study background: Per-donor plates numbered three CD4 naive, three CD4 memory, two CD8 naive and one CD8 memory.

TCRdb keeps only in-frame clones here, not all; method: immunoSEQ multiplex PCR. The data show roughly 1,500,000 clones, around 98% seen once. Study conclusions and caveats: The naive CD4 repertoires of a few donors were compared, and around 4.7% of clonotypes were shared. Donors were few, which limited the genetic and exposure-history diversity represented.

Both subsets, CD45RA+ naive and CD45RA-negative memory, were split from the CD4+ cells. The receptor comes from a young man in good health. Input material: naive CD4+ T cells sorted from blood. Specified subset: CD45RA+ positively selected. V is TRBV10-3 and J is TRBJ2-7, with 9 bases fitting TRBD1. CDR3 nucleotide sequence: TGTGCCATCAGTGCCTTAAGACAGGGGGGGACCTACGAGCAGTACTTC. Protein: CAISALRQGGTYEQYF.